Presented here are 16 T cell receptor beta chains from one specimen sequenced in a study of blood T cell repertoires in COVID-19. Clones were sequenced by immunoSEQ multiplex PCR, and TCRdb holds only the in-frame ones, with some missing. The table lists a few hundred thousand clones, around 89% of them singletons. The sample consisted of peripheral blood. The receptors derive from a woman in her sixties or seventies with acute or convalescent COVID-19.

The chain recombines TRBV5-5 with TRBJ2-5; D may be TRBD2 (5 bases). The CDR3 extends over 14 amino acids. Germline lookup yields CDR1 SGHKS and CDR2 YYEKEE (reference sequence). V was cut by 2 bases and J by 2 bases, with 10 bases left in between. The CDR3 loop is CASSFQRGQETQYF. Here the CDR3 DNA reads TGTGCCAGCAGCTTTCAACGGGGACAAGAGACCCAGTACTTC.

The chain carries TRBV11-3 and TRBJ2-2, with D perhaps matching TRBD1 (6 bases). Germline V gene data show CDR1 as SGHNT and CDR2 as YENEEA. This CDR3 spans 16 amino acids. The V gene lost 5 bases and the J gene lost 0 bases, with 13 bases spanning the gap. CDR3 sequence (DNA): TGTGCCAGCAGCGGAGTAGGGGGTTCGAACACCGGGGAGCTGTTTTTT. Translation gives CASSGVGGSNTGELFF.

The chain recombines TRBV2 with TRBJ2-1; 7 bases agree with TRBD1. Looked up from germline, CDR1 is SNHLY and CDR2 is FYNNEI. This CDR3 comprises 15 residues. After removal of 4 bases from V and 2 bases from J, the junction contained 5 bases not matched to a gene. CDR3 nucleotide sequence: TGTGCCAGCAGTGGGACAGGATGGGCCTACAATGAGCAGTTCTTC. This translates into CASSGTGWAYNEQFF.

The rearrangement uses TRBV30 and TRBJ2-7; D perhaps matches TRBD1 (5 bases). The CDR3 is made up of 13 amino acids. Trimming took 2 bases from V and 9 from J, leaving 17 bases between them. Germline V gives CDR1 GTSNPN, CDR2 SVGIG (reference sequence). The CDR3 DNA reads as TGTGCCTGGAGTCTGGGGCAGACACTTCGGCAGTACTTC. Its translation is CAWSLGQTLRQYF.

The rearrangement uses TRBV2 and TRBJ2-3; TRBD2 might be the D (5 bases). Germline V gene sequence: CDR1 SNHLY, CDR2 FYNNEI. V lost 4 bases and J 0 bases, leaving 8 bases between the germline ends. The CDR3 loop spans 14 amino acids. The CDR3 sequence: CASSGLTSTDTQYF. CDR3 coding DNA: TGTGCCAGCAGTGGACTAACTAGCACAGATACGCAGTATTTT.

The chain recombines TRBV5-1 with TRBJ2-1; D perhaps matches TRBD2 (5 bases). Deletions cut 2 bases from V and 0 bases from J, with 15 bases between. CDR1 and CDR2 (germline): SGHRS, YFSETQ. The CDR3 has 17 residues. The CDR3 DNA reads TGCGCCAGCAGCTTTGGCACCGGGATCCCCTCCTACAATGAGCAGTTCTTC. Protein: CASSFGTGIPSYNEQFF.

This chain uses TRBV12-3 or TRBV12-4 with TRBJ1-3; D is ambiguous. Trimming shortened V by 4 bases and J by 8 bases, and 6 bases separated the two germline ends. CDR3 length: 11 amino acids. The DNA for the CDR3 is TGTGCCAGCAGTTACTCTCACACCATATATTTT. Protein product: CASSYSHTIYF.

V is TRBV6-2 or TRBV6-3 and J is TRBJ2-3, with 12 nucleotides matching TRBD2. CDR3 length equals 17 residues. V shed 6 bases, J shed 6 bases, and the junction held 13 bases outside the gene matches. Per the germline V gene, CDR1 is MNHEY and CDR2 is SVGEGT. CDR3 nucleotides: TGTGCCAGCAGCCTCCCGACTAGCGGGAGTAGATCTGATACGCAGTATTTT. It translates to CASSLPTSGSRSDTQYF.

The chain couples TRBV27 to TRBJ2-7, with D perhaps matching TRBD1 (9 bases). The CDR3 runs to 18 residues. The germline V gene encodes CDR1 MNHEY and CDR2 SMNVEV (reference sequence). Trimming shortened V by 8 bases and J by 7 bases, and 33 bases separated the two germline ends. CDR3 region: CASGDRGGELAGQREQYF. Written as DNA, the CDR3 is TGTGCCAGCGGCGACAGGGGGGGGGAGCTAGCGGGTCAGAGGGAGCAGTACTTC.

The CDR3 is CASSDMAHYGYTF. The CDR3 nucleotides read TGTGCCAGCAGTGATATGGCTCACTATGGCTACACCTTC. The chain has TRBV6-1 and TRBJ1-2; D gene uncertain. Trimming removed 3 bases from V and 3 bases from J, with 8 bases in between. Germline V CDR1 and CDR2: MNHNS, SASEGT. The CDR3 runs to 13 residues.

This clone has only one observation. The chain carries TRBV6-6 and TRBJ2-2; D unclear. Germline CDR1 is MNHNY and CDR2 is SVGAGI (reference sequence). The CDR3 spans 13 residues. V was shortened by 2 bases and J by 5 bases, with 6 bases between the two germline ends. CDR3 region: CASSYPRTGELFF. The CDR3 DNA is TGTGCCAGCAGTTACCCCAGGACCGGGGAGCTGTTTTTT.

V usage is TRBV21-1 and J usage is TRBJ2-7; the tabulated D call, TRBD1, remains unverified against the DNA. TRBV21-1 is designated a pseudogene. CDR3 length: 12 residues. CDR3 loop: CASSDRGNEQYF. The DNA of the CDR3 is TGTGCCAGCAGCGACAGGGGGAACGAGCAGTACTTC.

The table lists this clone with a count of one. V gene TRBV19 combines with J gene TRBJ2-7; a weak D match, TRBD1 (7 bases). The V gene's germline CDR1 is LNHDA and CDR2 SQIVND (reference sequence). V gave up 0 bases and J gave up 0 bases, with 15 bases separating them. The CDR3 has 17 residues. The CDR3 region is CASSIDTGEVGSYEQYF. The CDR3 bases are TGTGCCAGTAGTATAGATACAGGGGAGGTGGGCTCCTACGAGCAGTACTTC.

The CDR3: CASSLGVGQPQHF. In nucleotides, the CDR3 is TGTGCCAGCAGCCTAGGGGTAGGTCAGCCCCAGCATTTT. The J gene is TRBJ1-5, the V gene TRBV3-1 (or the pseudogene TRBV3-2), with D possibly being TRBD1 (5 bases). Trimming removed 4 bases at V and 6 bases at J, with 10 bases between. In germline, CDR1 is LGHDT, CDR2 YNNKEL (reference sequence). The CDR3 runs to 13 residues.

This chain uses TRBV28 with TRBJ1-5; 7 nucleotides match TRBD1. The CDR3 runs to 18 residues. Germline V gives CDR1 MDHEN, CDR2 SYDVKM. V gave up 1 base and J gave up 3 bases; unmatched junction bases: 12. CDR3 coding DNA: TGTGCCAGCAGTTTATTACAGGGTGAGGGGGCCTACAATCAGCCCCAGCATTTT. It yields the protein CASSLLQGEGAYNQPQHF. Full variable domain (rest looked up from reference TRBV28 and TRBJ1-5): DVKVTQSSRYLVKRTGEKVFLECVQDMDHENMFWYRQDPGLGLRLIYFSYDVKMKEKGDIPEGYSVSREKKERFSLILESASTNQTSMYLCASSLLQGEGAYNQPQHFGDGTRLSIL.

The chain combines TRBV29-1 with TRBJ2-1, with 8 bases that match TRBD1. The CDR3 is 15 residues long. CDR1 and CDR2 from the germline V gene are SQVTM and ANQGSEA. J gave up 6 bases and V 6 bases, and 13 bases lay outside the gene matches. The CDR3 region has the DNA TGCAGCGTACCCCGAGGTAGCAGGGGGCCCAATGAGCAGTTCTTC. Its protein is CSVPRGSRGPNEQFF.